These 30 T cell receptor beta chains originate from one sample sequenced in a study of OX40 agonist ivuxolimab in advanced cancers. Measured with immunoSEQ multiplex PCR; TCRdb has only the in-frame clones, and not every one. The sample lists fewer than 85,000 clones, about 77% occurring once. The sample consisted of CD4+ or CD8+ T cells sorted from blood, taken in a trial of the OX40 agonist ivuxolimab. The receptors were sampled from an adult with an advanced solid tumor such as melanoma, head and neck, liver or kidney cancer.

This clone was recorded once. CDR3 DNA sequence: TGTGCCAGCAGTGAAGTCGGACAGCAGACTACCTTC. It translates to CASSEVGQQTTF. The chain recombines TRBV6-1 with TRBJ1-2; a possible D gene is TRBD1 (6 bases). There are 12 residues in the CDR3. Germline V CDR1 and CDR2: MNHNS, SASEGT. Deletions cut 1 base from V and 14 bases from J, with 14 bases between.

The genes are TRBV11-3 and TRBJ2-7, with TRBD2 matching over 7 bases. Germline V gives CDR1 SGHNT, CDR2 YENEEA. The junction had 15 bases not matched to a gene; V was cut back by 6 bases and J by 7 bases. This CDR3 comprises 15 residues. The chain's CDR3 is CASSSSGTAWREQYF. The CDR3 coding sequence is TGTGCCAGCAGTTCGAGCGGGACCGCGTGGAGGGAGCAGTACTTC.

The V call is TRBV5-1, the J call TRBJ2-6; D remains unclear. In germline, CDR1 is SGHRS, CDR2 YFSETQ. The V gene lost 0 bases and the J gene lost 0 bases, with 7 bases spanning the gap. The CDR3 sequence is 16 residues long. The CDR3 DNA sequence: TGCGCCAGCAGCTTGGCCTTCAACTCTGGGGCCAACGTCCTGACTTTC. This codes for CASSLAFNSGANVLTF.

The chain employs TRBV7-9 and TRBJ2-1; TRBD1 aligns across 9 bases. The CDR3 runs 14 residues. V was clipped by 5 bases and J by 6 bases; unmatched bases: 5. Looked up from germline, CDR1 is SEHNR and CDR2 is FQNEAQ (reference sequence). The DNA for the CDR3 is TGTGCCAGCAGCGCGGACAGGGGTGGCAATGAGCAGTTCTTC. It yields the protein CASSADRGGNEQFF.

The gene calls are TRBV7-2 and TRBJ2-1, with 11 nucleotides matching TRBD2. The CDR3 contains 16 residues. Losses at the gene ends were 1 base for V and 3 bases for J; bases not matched to a gene: 2. Looked up from germline, CDR1 is SGHTA and CDR2 is FQGNSA. As DNA, the CDR3 is TGTGCCAGCAGCTTAGTACTAGCGGGGGACTACAATGAGCAGTTCTTC. It specifies CASSLVLAGDYNEQFF.

This clone occurred a few times. The rearrangement links TRBV19 to TRBJ1-2; TRBD1 aligns across 7 bases. This CDR3 region has 16 residues. V lost 9 bases to trimming and J lost 2 bases; unmatched junction nucleotides: 15. CDR1 is LNHDA, CDR2 SQIVND, per germline (reference sequence). CDR3 coding DNA: TGTGCCAGCAGACAGGGAAGTCGACTTTTGAACTATGGCTACACCTTC. It translates to CASRQGSRLLNYGYTF. The entire variable domain, with the rest obtained from reference TRBV19 and TRBJ1-2, is as follows: DGGITQSPKYLFRKEGQNVTLSCEQNLNHDAMYWYRQDPGQGLRLIYYSQIVNDFQKGDIAEGYSVSREKKESFPLTVTSAQKNPTAFYLCASRQGSRLLNYGYTFGSGTRLTVV.

The rearrangement links TRBV10-3 to TRBJ1-1; D perhaps matches TRBD1 (5 bases). V was shortened by 3 bases and J by 5 bases, with 16 bases between the two germline ends. The CDR3 runs 15 residues. In germline, CDR1 is ENHRY, CDR2 SYGVKD. The CDR3 loop is CAISDRDDRWTEAFF. In nucleotides, the CDR3 is TGTGCCATCAGTGACAGGGACGACCGGTGGACTGAAGCTTTCTTT.

The J gene is TRBJ1-6, the V gene TRBV9; perhaps TRBD1 as D (5 bases). Germline V gives CDR1 SGDLS, CDR2 YYNGEE. The CDR3 sequence is 16 residues long. Trimming took off 2 bases at V and 4 bases at J, with 13 bases between the two ends. The CDR3 region has the DNA TGTGCCAGCAGCGTGGACGGGGACCCATATAATTCACCCCTCCACTTT. Amino acid sequence: CASSVDGDPYNSPLHF.

The V and J genes are TRBV9 and TRBJ2-1; a weak D match, TRBD2 (5 bases). Trimming took 2 bases from V and 0 from J, leaving 9 bases between them. CDR3 size: 15 residues. The germline gives CDR1 SGDLS, CDR2 YYNGEE. The CDR3 DNA sequence: TGTGCCAGCAGCGTCGGACTTAGCTCCTACAATGAGCAGTTCTTC. It yields the protein CASSVGLSSYNEQFF. Full variable domain (remainder filled in from reference TRBV9 and TRBJ2-1): DSGVTQTPKHLITATGQRVTLRCSPRSGDLSVYWYQQSLDQGLQFLIQYYNGEERAKGNILERFSAQQFPDLHSELNLSSLELGDSALYFCASSVGLSSYNEQFFGPGTRLTVL.

V gene TRBV30 combines with J gene TRBJ1-3; no firm D call. Trimming shortened V by 2 bases and J by 0 bases, and 14 bases separated the two germline ends. This CDR3 is 16 amino acids long. Germline-derived CDR1 and CDR2 are GTSNPN and SVGIG (reference sequence). For the CDR3, the DNA is TGTGCCTGGAGTCTTAACCAGCTATACTCTGGAAACACCATATATTTT. This gives the protein CAWSLNQLYSGNTIYF. Complete variable domain (other parts from reference TRBV30 and TRBJ1-3): SQTIHQWPATLVQPVGSPLSLECTVEGTSNPNLYWYRQAAGRGLQLLFYSVGIGQISSEVPQNLSASRPQDRQFILSSKKLLLSDSGFYLCAWSLNQLYSGNTIYFGEGSWLTVV.

Written as DNA, the CDR3 is TGCGCCAGCAGCGAGGATGGGACAGTAACAGAGACCCAGTACTTC. Residues: CASSEDGTVTETQYF. The rearrangement links TRBV5-1 to TRBJ2-5; 7 positions match TRBD1. Germline lookup yields CDR1 SGHRS and CDR2 YFSETQ. V was clipped by 4 bases and J by 4 bases; unmatched bases: 10. This CDR3 comprises 15 residues.

V gene TRBV13 combines with J gene TRBJ2-3, with 13 bases fitting TRBD2. Germline loops: CDR1 PRHDT, CDR2 FYEKMQ (reference sequence). V lost 5 bases to trimming and J lost 2 bases; unmatched junction nucleotides: 13. CDR3 size: 19 residues. CDR3 sequence: CASSLKGLAGYRYTDTQYF. CDR3 sequence (DNA): TGTGCCAGCAGCCTAAAGGGACTAGCGGGGTACCGTTACACAGATACGCAGTATTTT.

V gene TRBV6-5 combines with J gene TRBJ2-3, with D possibly being TRBD2 (8 bases). This CDR3 spans 15 amino acids. V was pared by 2 bases and J by 6 bases, with 15 bases between. Germline CDR1 is MNHEY and CDR2 is SVGAGI. The CDR3 DNA reads as TGTGCCAGCAGTTACAGGGCGGGGGGACAGGATACGCAGTATTTT. Translation: CASSYRAGGQDTQYF.

This chain connects TRBV5-1 to TRBJ2-1; D is possibly TRBD2 (6 bases). Deletions cut 3 bases from V and 3 bases from J, with 7 bases between. There are 13 residues in the CDR3. Germline V CDR1 and CDR2: SGHRS, YFSETQ. The CDR3 region has the DNA TGCGCCAGCAGCTCGGGACTCTACAATGAGCAGTTCTTC. The encoded protein is CASSSGLYNEQFF.

The rearrangement uses TRBV19 and TRBJ1-5, with D possibly matching TRBD1 (5 bases). Trimming pared 9 bases from V and 4 bases from J, leaving 13 bases between. Germline lookup yields CDR1 LNHDA and CDR2 SQIVND (reference sequence). CDR3 length equals 13 residues. The CDR3 nucleotides read TGTGCCAGATGGACGGGGGGGAATCAGCCCCAGCATTTT. Translating it yields CARWTGGNQPQHF.

The DNA of the CDR3 is TGTGCCAGCAGTTCCGAGCGGGGGGCGCAGGGCGGGGAGCTGTTTTTT. Amino acids: CASSSERGAQGGELFF. This chain links TRBV28 with TRBJ2-2; 9 bases match TRBD2. V lost 4 bases to trimming and J lost 7 bases; unmatched junction nucleotides: 10. Germline V gene lookup returns CDR1 MDHEN and CDR2 SYDVKM. This CDR3 is 16 amino acids long.

The chain combines TRBV6-5 with TRBJ2-5; a weak D match, TRBD2 (6 bases). This CDR3 contains 12 residues. The V end lost 5 bases, the J end lost 7 bases, and 11 bases lay between the germline ends. Germline CDR1 is MNHEY and CDR2 is SVGAGI. DNA of the CDR3: TGTGCCAGCAGTCCCCCGGAGGGGACCCAGTACTTC. Translation: CASSPPEGTQYF.

This clone was seen a few times. The J gene is TRBJ1-1, the V gene TRBV19; possible D gene TRBD1, 6 bases. Trimming took 5 bases from V and 4 from J, leaving 11 bases between them. The CDR3 is made up of 13 amino acids. CDR1 and CDR2 (germline): LNHDA, SQIVND (reference sequence). For the CDR3, the DNA is TGTGCCAGTAGTGTTCAGGGGATCACTGAAGCTTTCTTT. Residues: CASSVQGITEAFF.

This clone appeared once. The chain couples TRBV5-1 to TRBJ1-5, with a possible D match to TRBD1 (5 bases). The CDR3 spans 15 residues. Germline V CDR1 and CDR2: SGHRS, YFSETQ. V gave up 0 bases and J gave up 7 bases, with 14 bases separating them. DNA for the CDR3: TGCGCCAGCAGCTTGGATTCCGGGGCGGGGCAGCCCCAGCATTTT. It is translated as CASSLDSGAGQPQHF.

The V and J genes are TRBV6-1 and TRBJ2-1; no clear D. CDR1 and CDR2 (germline): MNHNS, SASEGT. V was clipped by 6 bases and J by 8 bases, with 17 bases between them. The CDR3 is 14 residues long. The CDR3 sequence: CASRLGPSWDEQFF. The CDR3 region has the DNA TGTGCCAGCAGGCTAGGGCCGAGCTGGGATGAGCAGTTCTTC.

This clone occurred a few times. V gene TRBV6-6 combines with J gene TRBJ1-2; D is unresolved. CDR1 and CDR2 (germline): MNHNY, SVGAGI (reference sequence). V was cut by 2 bases and J by 0 bases, with 4 bases left in between. The CDR3 totals 13 residues. This CDR3 is CASSYTSNYGYTF. The CDR3 nucleotides read TGTGCCAGCAGTTACACTTCTAACTATGGCTACACCTTC.

The table lists this clone with a count of one. CDR3 amino acids: CATSRTLSHGYTF. The CDR3 nucleotides are TGTGCCACCAGCAGAACATTATCTCATGGCTACACCTTC. The J gene is TRBJ1-2, the V gene TRBV15, with D uncertain. CDR3 length: 13 amino acids. Per germline, CDR1 LNHNV and CDR2 YYDKDF (reference sequence). Trimming took 2 bases from V and 6 from J, leaving 10 bases between them.

The gene calls are TRBV2 and TRBJ2-7; D might be TRBD1 (6 bases). Trimming stripped 9 bases from V and 2 bases from J, with 17 bases between. Germline V gene data show CDR1 as SNHLY and CDR2 as FYNNEI. The CDR3 sequence is 14 residues long. This chain's CDR3 is CASSRGQRTYEQYF. In DNA form, the CDR3 reads TGTGCCAGTTCTCGCGGACAGCGAACCTACGAGCAGTACTTC.

This chain links TRBV6-1 with TRBJ2-1; TRBD1 matches at 8 bases. Losses at the gene ends were 3 bases for V and 11 bases for J; bases not matched to a gene: 6. The V gene's germline CDR1 is MNHNS and CDR2 SASEGT. This CDR3 spans 13 amino acids. The CDR3 here is CASSDQGAIQQFF. In DNA, the CDR3 is TGTGCCAGCAGTGATCAGGGGGCGATTCAGCAGTTCTTC.

J is TRBJ2-5 and V is TRBV7-2; 8 nucleotides match TRBD2. V trimming: 3 bases; J trimming: 5 bases; junction bases outside the gene matches: 5. The length of the CDR3 is 14 residues. Germline loops: CDR1 SGHTA, CDR2 FQGNSA. Here the CDR3 reads CASSFGGARETQYF. The CDR3 bases are TGTGCCAGCAGCTTCGGGGGGGCGCGGGAGACCCAGTACTTC.

The chain links TRBV5-5 to TRBJ1-2, with D possibly matching TRBD1 (6 bases). V lost 3 bases to trimming and J lost 4 bases, with 16 bases between them. The CDR3 has 15 residues. The germline V gene has CDR1 SGHKS and CDR2 YYEKEE (reference sequence). The CDR3 region is CASSSRGEVIYGYTF. The CDR3 region has the DNA TGTGCCAGCAGCTCGAGGGGGGAAGTCATCTATGGCTACACCTTC.

This sequence joins TRBV5-1 and TRBJ1-6; the D gene is possibly TRBD1 (5 bases). Germline-derived CDR1 and CDR2 are SGHRS and YFSETQ. V was clipped by 4 bases and J by 8 bases, with 13 bases between them. This CDR3 has 14 residues. The CDR3 loop reads CASSATREDSPLHF. The CDR3 DNA follows: TGCGCCAGCAGCGCTACCAGGGAAGATTCACCCCTCCACTTT. Full variable domain (rest looked up from reference TRBV5-1 and TRBJ1-6): KAGVTQTPRYLIKTRGQQVTLSCSPISGHRSVSWYQQTPGQGLQFLFEYFSETQRNKGNFPGRFSGRQFSNSRSEMNVSTLELGDSALYLCASSATREDSPLHFGNGTRLTVT.

This sequence joins TRBV18 and TRBJ2-3; 9 bases align to TRBD2. The V gene's germline CDR1 is KGHSH and CDR2 LQKENI. This CDR3 spans 16 amino acids. Trimming took 3 bases from V and 3 from J; bases not matched to a gene: 7. The CDR3 spells CASSPFSGGRTDTQYF. CDR3 nucleotides: TGTGCCAGCTCACCGTTTAGCGGGGGACGAACAGATACGCAGTATTTT.

The chain links TRBV11-3 to TRBJ1-6; D is unresolved. This CDR3 has 14 amino acids. V gave up 5 bases and J gave up 6 bases, with 11 bases separating them. Germline loops: CDR1 SGHNT, CDR2 YENEEA. This CDR3 reads CASSRDQLNSPLHF. CDR3 coding DNA: TGTGCCAGCAGCAGAGACCAGCTTAATTCACCCCTCCACTTT.

This rearrangement joins TRBV2 to TRBJ2-7; D is undetermined. This CDR3 comprises 12 residues. V shed 7 bases and J shed 1 base, with 8 bases lying between them. Germline CDR1 is SNHLY and CDR2 is FYNNEI. Here the CDR3 reads CASNPESYEQYF. The CDR3 nucleotides are TGTGCCAGCAACCCAGAGTCCTACGAGCAGTACTTC. The entire variable domain, with the rest obtained from reference TRBV2 and TRBJ2-7, is as follows: EPEVTQTPSHQVTQMGQEVILRCVPISNHLYFYWYRQILGQKVEFLVSFYNNEISEKSEIFDDQFSVERPDGSNFTLKIRSTKLEDSAMYFCASNPESYEQYFGPGTRLTVT.